This T cell receptor beta chain was identified during a study of blood T cell repertoires in COVID-19. Germline V gives CDR1 KGHDR, CDR2 SFDVKD. The CDR3 has 13 residues. Trimming pared 0 bases from V and 10 bases from J, leaving 9 bases between. TCRdb keeps only in-frame clones here, not all; method: immunoSEQ multiplex PCR. Of 78,000 or so clones listed, 86% were seen once; the top ten hold about 5%. Source material: peripheral blood. This chain joins TRBV24-1 and TRBJ2-1; D may be TRBD1 (5 bases). The origin of this receptor is a man in his fifties with active or convalescent COVID-19. In DNA form, the CDR3 reads TGTGCCACCAGTGATTTGCAGGGTGGGGAGCAGTTCTTC. This gives the protein CATSDLQGGEQFF.